The next 23 T cell receptor beta chains were all read from a single sample in a study of yellow fever vaccine responses in identical twins (dated by TCRdb to the late 2010s). The library was generated by RT-PCR. Sequencing relied on an Illumina HiSeq 2500. TCRdb applied fastp at Q25 and MiXCR to the public reads, then kept only in-frame beta chains. Each entry merges the rows of one CDR3 protein and shows their most common DNA and genes. In all, the sample holds roughly 36,000 distinct CDR3 sequences, and more than 45% of those were seen once. Roughly 5% of the sample is in the top ten clones. Specimen: T cells from blood (PBMCs), unsorted or a sorted subset (not recorded which), collected before or after yellow fever vaccination (not recorded which). The receptors shown here come from a woman aged 18 to 35 who received the yellow fever vaccine. Donor details come from another sample of the same person, matched by shared clones.

This clonotype showed up just a few times. The V gene is TRBV29-1, the J gene TRBJ2-1; TRBD2 aligns across 8 bases. The CDR3 spans 17 residues. V lost 4 bases to trimming and J lost 0 bases; unmatched junction nucleotides: 11. Germline CDR1 is SQVTM and CDR2 is ANQGSEA. DNA of the CDR3: TGCAGCGTTGGCCGCAGCGGGGGAAGAAGCTCCTACAATGAGCAGTTCTTC. As protein: CSVGRSGGRSSYNEQFF.

The chain combines TRBV12-3 or TRBV12-4 with TRBJ2-1; D may be TRBD2 (7 bases). The CDR3 spans 15 residues. V lost 3 bases, J lost 10 bases, and 19 bases lay in between. Here the CDR3 DNA reads TGTGCCAGCAGTTTTGGGGCGGGAGCAAGGGGGGAGCAGTTCTTC. This sequence encodes CASSFGAGARGEQFF.

This chain joins TRBV7-6 and TRBJ2-3; D is ambiguous. The V and J ends lost 4 bases and 4 bases respectively, with 9 bases between them. There are 13 residues in the CDR3. Germline loops: CDR1 SGHVS, CDR2 FNYEAQ. The CDR3 DNA reads as TGTGCCAGCAGCTCGCTAACATCAGATACGCAGTATTTT. This gives the protein CASSSLTSDTQYF.

The rearrangement links TRBV10-3 to TRBJ2-2; no clear D. The CDR3 is 14 amino acids. V was clipped by 5 bases and J by 3 bases, with 10 bases between them. Germline CDR1 reads ENHRY; CDR2 reads SYGVKD. CDR3 in DNA: TGTGCCATCAGTTCGGGCAGCTACACCGGGGAGCTGTTTTTT. Protein product: CAISSGSYTGELFF.

CDR3 DNA sequence: TGTGCCATCAGTGAGTCGATTCTCGGGGGGTCGGGCGATCAGCCCCAGCATTTT. It codes for CAISESILGGSGDQPQHF. This chain uses TRBV10-3 with TRBJ1-5; D is possibly TRBD1 (5 bases). The CDR3 extends over 18 amino acids. The germline V gene encodes CDR1 ENHRY and CDR2 SYGVKD. The germline V and J ends were trimmed by 0 bases and 5 bases, with 20 bases remaining between them.

V usage is TRBV4-1 and J usage is TRBJ1-1, with TRBD1 identical over 8 bases. Looked up from germline, CDR1 is MGHRA and CDR2 is YSYEKL. This CDR3 region has 13 residues. Trimming removed 0 bases from V and 11 bases from J; junction bases left unmatched: 5. CDR3 loop: CASSQDADRVAFF. CDR3 nucleotides: TGCGCCAGCAGCCAAGATGCGGACAGGGTGGCTTTCTTT.

This clonotype was observed a handful of times. The V gene is TRBV20-1, the J gene TRBJ2-1, with TRBD2 as a possible D gene (5 bases). Per the germline V gene, CDR1 is DFQATT and CDR2 is SNEGSKA (reference sequence). CDR3 length equals 12 residues. Trimming removed 5 bases at V and 1 base at J, with 6 bases between. CDR3 amino acids: CSAQRSYNEQFF. For the CDR3, the DNA is TGCAGTGCTCAGCGGTCCTACAATGAGCAGTTCTTC.

This clonotype has only a few counts. This sequence joins TRBV18 and TRBJ2-1, with unresolved D. Trimming stripped 1 base from V and 4 bases from J, with 11 bases between. CDR3 size: 15 residues. Germline CDR1 reads KGHSH; CDR2 reads LQKENI. This CDR3 is CASSPRAETYNEQFF. The CDR3, as DNA: TGTGCCAGCTCACCACGGGCCGAAACTTACAATGAGCAGTTCTTC. Full variable domain (remainder filled in from reference TRBV18 and TRBJ2-1): NAGVMQNPRHLVRRRGQEARLRCSPMKGHSHVYWYRQLPEEGLKFMVYLQKENIIDESGMPKERFSAEFPKEGPSILRIQQVVRGDSAAYFCASSPRAETYNEQFFGPGTRLTVL.

The J gene is TRBJ2-7, the V gene TRBV18; D is undetermined. Germline V gene data show CDR1 as KGHSH and CDR2 as LQKENI. Between the trimmed V and J ends, which lost 2 bases and 7 bases, there was a span of 9 bases. This CDR3 spans 12 amino acids. The CDR3 DNA follows: TGTGCCAGCTCACCATCGATAGGAGAGCAGTACGTC. It translates to CASSPSIGEQYV.

The DNA for the CDR3 is TGTGCCAGCAGGAAGGGCGCGGCAAAAGAGACCCAGTACTTC. Translated: CASRKGAAKETQYF. The chain joins TRBV6-1 to TRBJ2-5; D ambiguous. This CDR3 spans 14 amino acids. The V gene lost 6 bases and the J gene lost 3 bases, with 14 bases spanning the gap. The V gene's germline CDR1 is MNHNS and CDR2 SASEGT.

This clonotype was detected a few times. The V call is TRBV11-1, the J call TRBJ2-1; 8 positions match TRBD1. J lost 10 bases, V lost 3 bases, and 11 bases had no gene match. The CDR3 consists of 15 residues. CDR1 and CDR2 from the germline V gene are SGHAT and FQDESV (reference sequence). Here the CDR3 DNA reads TGTGCCAGCAGCTTGGGGACAGGACGACAGGGAGAGCAGTTCTTC. Its translation: CASSLGTGRQGEQFF. Complete variable domain (other parts from reference TRBV11-1 and TRBJ2-1): EAEVAQSPRYKITEKSQAVAFWCDPISGHATLYWYRQILGQGPELLVQFQDESVVDDSQLPKDRFSAERLKGVDSTLKIQPAELGDSAMYLCASSLGTGRQGEQFFGPGTRLTVL.

This chain uses TRBV4-2 with TRBJ2-7; D gene uncertain. The length of the CDR3 is 15 residues. Between the trimmed V and J ends, which lost 0 bases and 0 bases, there was a span of 9 bases. Germline loops: CDR1 LGHNA, CDR2 YNFKEQ. The CDR3 DNA reads TGTGCCAGCAGCCAAGATGTGGCCACCTCCTACGAGCAGTACTTC. Residues: CASSQDVATSYEQYF.

The V gene is TRBV9, the J gene TRBJ2-7; D remains ambiguous. Germline CDR1 reads SGDLS; CDR2 reads YYNGEE. The CDR3 is made up of 14 amino acids. V lost 2 bases to trimming and J lost 2 bases, with 11 bases between them. The CDR3 DNA sequence: TGTGCCAGCAGCGTCGGTAGTGGGACCTACGAGCAGTACTTC. Encoded protein: CASSVGSGTYEQYF.

This chain links TRBV5-6 with TRBJ2-1; D not certain. V was cut by 2 bases and J by 2 bases, with 8 bases left in between. CDR1 and CDR2 from the germline V gene are SGHDT and YYEEEE. The CDR3 is 14 amino acids. CDR3 loop: CASSLVGPYNEQFF. CDR3 nucleotide sequence: TGTGCCAGCAGCTTAGTGGGTCCCTACAATGAGCAGTTCTTC.

This sequence joins TRBV18 and TRBJ2-7, with 9 bases identical to TRBD1. The germline V gene encodes CDR1 KGHSH and CDR2 LQKENI. The trim removed 1 base at V and 5 bases at J, leaving 9 bases unmatched. The CDR3 is 16 residues long. CDR3 sequence: CASSPREGTGLNEQYF. CDR3 DNA sequence: TGTGCCAGCTCACCACGGGAGGGGACAGGGCTGAACGAGCAGTACTTC.

The chain joins TRBV5-1 to TRBJ2-2; possible D gene TRBD2, 6 bases. V lost 4 bases and J 2 bases, leaving 15 bases between the germline ends. CDR3 size: 16 residues. The germline V gene encodes CDR1 SGHRS and CDR2 YFSETQ. The CDR3 sequence: CASSPYSRENTGELFF. The CDR3 region has the DNA TGCGCCAGCAGCCCCTACTCGCGGGAAAACACCGGGGAGCTGTTTTTT.

The rearrangement joins TRBV7-7 to TRBJ2-5; perhaps TRBD1 as D (6 bases). Germline CDR1 SSHAT, CDR2 FNYEAQ (reference sequence). V lost 5 bases, J lost 3 bases, and 7 bases lay in between. The CDR3 spans 12 residues. As DNA, the CDR3 is TGTGCCAGCAGCCAGGGGAAAGAGACCCAGTACTTC. It codes for CASSQGKETQYF.

The V gene is TRBV10-3, the J gene TRBJ2-7; D is perhaps TRBD1 or TRBD2 (5 bases each). CDR3 length: 11 residues. Trimming took off 6 bases at V and 3 bases at J, with 6 bases between the two ends. Germline CDR1 ENHRY, CDR2 SYGVKD. This CDR3 is CAIRRGYEQYV. CDR3 in DNA: TGTGCCATCAGGAGGGGCTACGAGCAGTACGTC.

This clonotype appeared a few times. The chain carries TRBV2 and TRBJ1-2; D gene uncertain. The CDR3 totals 12 residues. With 2 bases removed from V and 5 bases from J, the gap between germline ends came to 6 bases. Germline loops: CDR1 SNHLY, CDR2 FYNNEI. The CDR3 DNA reads TGTGCCAGCAGTGAACCGGGTTATGGCTACACCTTC. Its translation: CASSEPGYGYTF.

The CDR3 DNA sequence: TGTGCCAGCAGCTACGGGACATCATTCAACACTGAAGCTTTCTTT. It codes for CASSYGTSFNTEAFF. The chain couples TRBV11-1 to TRBJ1-1; tentative D call: TRBD1 (6 bases). Deletions cut 4 bases from V and 2 bases from J, with 14 bases between. Germline lookup yields CDR1 SGHAT and CDR2 FQDESV (reference sequence). This CDR3 has 15 residues.

The V gene is TRBV11-3, the J gene TRBJ2-7; unclear D gene. Deletions cut 1 base from V and 0 bases from J, with 4 bases between. Germline lookup yields CDR1 SGHNT and CDR2 YENEEA. The CDR3 loop spans 13 amino acids. The DNA for the CDR3 is TGTGCCAGCAGCTTAGTAGCCTCCTACGAGCAGTACGTC. Protein: CASSLVASYEQYV.

The chain joins TRBV10-3 to TRBJ2-1, with 11 positions matching TRBD2. Germline assignment: CDR1 ENHRY and CDR2 SYGVKD. The length of the CDR3 is 15 residues. J gave up 6 bases and V 3 bases, and 4 bases lay outside the gene matches. The CDR3 here is CAISDSGTSGNEQFF. DNA for the CDR3: TGTGCCATCAGTGATAGCGGGACTAGCGGCAATGAGCAGTTCTTC.

The CDR3 nucleotides are TGTGCCAGCAGCTCCAGCGGGTCCCACGAGCAGTACTTC. This sequence encodes CASSSSGSHEQYF. This chain connects TRBV6-2 or TRBV6-3 to TRBJ2-7; perhaps TRBD2 as D (6 bases). V lost 6 bases and J lost 5, with 14 bases in between. The CDR3 totals 13 residues. CDR1 and CDR2 from the germline V gene are MNHEY and SVGEGT.